The 24 T cell receptor beta chains below come from one sample, sequenced in a study of blood T cell repertoires in COVID-19 (dated by TCRdb to 2020 to 2021). The library was produced with the immunoSEQ multiplex PCR assay. Held by TCRdb, this immuneACCESS table contains in-frame sequences only and omits some clones. Under half of the omission traces to an unresolved V gene where checked; the cause of the rest is unknown. The sample yields under 300,000 clones; approximately 83% were counted once. About 3.3% of the sample goes to the ten largest clones. Sequencing was done on a sample of PBMCs or T cells enriched from blood (not recorded which). The receptors derive from a middle-aged woman with acute COVID-19.

The CDR3 bases are TGTGCCAGCAGTTTAAAATTGGGCCACCATGAGCAGTTCTTC. As protein: CASSLKLGHHEQFF. The chain uses TRBV27 and TRBJ2-1; D is unclear. Germline CDR1 and CDR2: MNHEY and SMNVEV (reference sequence). Trimming removed 2 bases at V and 8 bases at J, with 13 bases between. This CDR3 is 14 amino acids long.

The chain is built from TRBV5-1 and TRBJ2-7; D unclear. This CDR3 comprises 14 residues. V dropped 4 bases and J dropped 2 bases, with 13 bases sitting between them. From germline, CDR1 is SGHRS and CDR2 YFSETQ. The CDR3, as DNA: TGCGCCAGCAGCGCCTATGGAGAAACCTACGAGCAGTACTTC. This gives the protein CASSAYGETYEQYF. The full variable domain, completed using reference TRBV5-1 and TRBJ2-7, is KAGVTQTPRYLIKTRGQQVTLSCSPISGHRSVSWYQQTPGQGLQFLFEYFSETQRNKGNFPGRFSGRQFSNSRSEMNVSTLELGDSALYLCASSAYGETYEQYFGPGTRLTVT.

V is TRBV12-3 or TRBV12-4 and J is TRBJ2-7, with D uncertain. The CDR3 runs to 12 residues. Trimming pared 6 bases from V and 6 bases from J, leaving 12 bases between. CDR3 sequence (DNA): TGTGCCAGCAGCCAAATCACTACCGAGCAGTACTTC. Protein product: CASSQITTEQYF.

V is TRBV18 and J is TRBJ2-1, with no clear D. CDR1 is KGHSH, CDR2 LQKENI, per germline. The V end was cut by 2 bases, the J end by 8 bases, with 4 bases between. This CDR3 has 11 amino acids. CDR3 sequence reads: CASSPDYEQFF. In DNA, the CDR3 is TGTGCCAGCTCACCAGACTATGAGCAGTTCTTC.

This chain uses TRBV13 with TRBJ2-2; 8 bases fit TRBD2. The V gene end was trimmed by 4 bases and the J gene end by 2 bases; junction bases not matched to a gene: 6. The CDR3 has 16 amino acids. CDR1 and CDR2 (germline): PRHDT, FYEKMQ (reference sequence). CDR3: CASSYGSGINTGELFF. The CDR3 DNA reads as TGTGCCAGCAGCTATGGTAGCGGGATCAACACCGGGGAGCTGTTTTTT. Full variable domain (remainder filled in from reference TRBV13 and TRBJ2-2): AAGVIQSPRHLIKEKRETATLKCYPIPRHDTVYWYQQGPGQDPQFLISFYEKMQSDKGSIPDRFSAQQFSDYHSELNMSSLELGDSALYFCASSYGSGINTGELFFGEGSRLTVL.

The chain combines TRBV5-1 with TRBJ2-1; 16 bases agree with TRBD2. CDR3 length: 19 residues. Germline assignment: CDR1 SGHRS and CDR2 YFSETQ. Germline trimming cut 4 bases from V and 7 bases from J; bases unmatched to any gene: 14. The CDR3 protein is CASSKGLAGGPEGWNEQFF. CDR3 in DNA: TGCGCCAGCAGCAAGGGACTAGCGGGAGGGCCGGAGGGTTGGAATGAGCAGTTCTTC.

This clone has only one observation. The gene calls are TRBV7-2 and TRBJ1-5, with 11 bases matching TRBD1. CDR3 length equals 15 residues. Trimming cost V 4 bases and J 4 bases; bases outside gene matches: 3. Germline CDR1 and CDR2: SGHTA and FQGNSA. CDR3 nucleotide sequence: TGTGCCAGCAGCTGGAGGGACAGGGGGAATCAGCCCCAGCATTTT. It codes for CASSWRDRGNQPQHF.

A remark on this clone: A junction boundary mismatches the germline segment, possibly from a read error. This chain uses TRBV9 with TRBJ2-5; unclear D gene. Germline CDR1 reads SGDLS; CDR2 reads YYNGEE. This CDR3 has 12 amino acids. The CDR3 coding sequence is TGTGCCAGCAGCCCCTGGATGGAGAGCCAGTACTTC. This codes for CASSPWMESQYF.

The genes are TRBV9 and TRBJ1-2, with TRBD1 matching 7 bases. V lost 3 bases to trimming and J lost 6 bases; unmatched junction nucleotides: 5. Germline lookup yields CDR1 SGDLS and CDR2 YYNGEE. The length of the CDR3 is 13 residues. The CDR3 DNA is TGTGCCAGCAGCGGACAGGGTAGGGATGGCTACACCTTC. Protein sequence: CASSGQGRDGYTF.

The rearrangement joins TRBV11-2 to TRBJ2-1; D may be TRBD1 (6 bases). CDR1 is SGHAT, CDR2 FQNNGV, per germline. This CDR3 is built from 16 residues. With 1 base removed from V and 9 bases from J, the gap between germline ends came to 19 bases. The CDR3 DNA follows: TGTGCCAGCAGCTTAGTGGGGCAGGGGTCTAGGAGTGAGCAGTTCTTC. Translated: CASSLVGQGSRSEQFF.

The chain is built from TRBV24-1 and TRBJ2-1, with 9 bases lining up with TRBD2. The germline CDR1 and CDR2 sequences are KGHDR and SFDVKD. The CDR3 runs 15 residues. The ends lost 4 bases at V and 6 bases at J; junction bases unmatched: 6. The CDR3 region has the DNA TGTGCCACCAGTGACTCTAGCGGGATGTTCAATGAGCAGTTCTTC. This encodes CATSDSSGMFNEQFF.

J is TRBJ2-7 and V is TRBV6-6; the match to TRBD2 covers 8 bases. The CDR3 spans 17 residues. CDR1 MNHNY and CDR2 SVGAGI come from the germline V gene (reference sequence). J lost 4 bases, V lost 5 bases, and 16 bases had no gene match. The CDR3 region is CASSLRDSGENVYEQYF. Here the CDR3 DNA reads TGTGCCAGCAGTCTAAGAGATAGCGGGGAAAATGTATACGAGCAGTACTTC.

The gene calls are TRBV6-1 and TRBJ1-6, with D perhaps TRBD1 (6 bases). Per germline, CDR1 MNHNS and CDR2 SASEGT. The CDR3 is 14 residues long. V was pared by 3 bases and J by 9 bases, with 12 bases between. The CDR3 DNA follows: TGTGCCAGCAGTGAGGGGACAACAGGTTCACCCCTCCACTTT. Amino acid sequence: CASSEGTTGSPLHF.

The chain uses TRBV7-8 and TRBJ1-1; TRBD1 is a possible D gene (5 bases). The CDR3 is made up of 18 amino acids. CDR1 is SGHVS and CDR2 is FQNEAQ in the germline V gene. Between the trimmed V and J ends, which lost 5 bases and 0 bases, there was a span of 22 bases. DNA of the CDR3: TGTGCCAGCAGCCCGGGAGACAGAGCCCGAAAGATGAACACTGAAGCTTTCTTT. As protein: CASSPGDRARKMNTEAFF. The whole variable domain, remainder taken from reference TRBV7-8 and TRBJ1-1, is GAGVSQSPRYKVAKRGQDVALRCDPISGHVSLFWYQQALGQGPEFLTYFQNEAQLDKSGLPSDRFFAERPEGSVSTLKIQRTQQEDSAVYLCASSPGDRARKMNTEAFFGQGTRLTVV.

This rearrangement joins TRBV6-5 to TRBJ2-2; TRBD1 agrees at 10 bases. This CDR3 comprises 16 residues. The germline gives CDR1 MNHEY, CDR2 SVGAGI. V dropped 2 bases and J dropped 6; count of bases not matched to a gene: 6. DNA of the CDR3: TGTGCCAGCAGTTACAGCGGACAGGGGGATTCCGGGGAGCTGTTTTTT. Protein product: CASSYSGQGDSGELFF.

The J gene is TRBJ2-7, the V gene TRBV19, with 16 nucleotides matching TRBD2. Unmatched junction bases numbered 12, after V lost 6 bases and J lost 1 base. The CDR3 contains 19 residues. Germline CDR1 reads LNHDA; CDR2 reads SQIVND (reference sequence). In DNA form, the CDR3 reads TGTGCCAGTAGCTACTCTTTCCCGGGACTAGCGGGAGGGTCCTACGAGCAGTACTTC. Translated, it gives CASSYSFPGLAGGSYEQYF. Filled out from reference TRBV19 and TRBJ2-7, the complete variable domain reads DGGITQSPKYLFRKEGQNVTLSCEQNLNHDAMYWYRQDPGQGLRLIYYSQIVNDFQKGDIAEGYSVSREKKESFPLTVTSAQKNPTAFYLCASSYSFPGLAGGSYEQYFGPGTRLTVT.

The chain employs TRBV4-2 and TRBJ2-2, with TRBD2 identical over 9 bases. CDR1 and CDR2 from the germline V gene are LGHNA and YNFKEQ. This CDR3 comprises 16 residues. The J segment lost 6 bases and the V segment lost 2 bases, leaving 7 bases of the junction unmatched. Here the CDR3 reads CASSQQVGLAPGELFF. In DNA form, the CDR3 reads TGTGCCAGCAGCCAACAAGTGGGACTAGCTCCCGGGGAGCTGTTTTTT.

This clone was seen just once. The J gene is TRBJ2-2, the V gene TRBV11-2; D perhaps matches TRBD2 (5 bases). Germline V CDR1 and CDR2: SGHAT, FQNNGV. V was cut by 5 bases and J by 3 bases, with 13 bases left in between. This CDR3 spans 15 amino acids. The CDR3 coding sequence is TGTGCCAGCAGCCTACTAGGCCCCTACACCGGGGAGCTGTTTTTT. Protein: CASSLLGPYTGELFF.

In regard to this clone: At the DNA level, this CDR3 is encoded by other sequences in the same sample as well. The V call is TRBV15, the J call TRBJ2-7; possibly TRBD2 for D (6 bases). Trimming stripped 0 bases from V and 4 bases from J, with 10 bases between. This CDR3 has 14 residues. Per the germline V gene, CDR1 is LNHNV and CDR2 is YYDKDF (reference sequence). The CDR3 reads CATSRDLGGYEQYF. The CDR3 nucleotides read TGTGCCACCAGCAGAGATCTGGGGGGATACGAGCAGTACTTC.

V gene TRBV29-1 combines with J gene TRBJ2-7, with D perhaps matching TRBD2 (6 bases). V lost 0 bases to trimming and J lost 3 bases, with 24 bases between them. Germline CDR1 is SQVTM and CDR2 is ANQGSEA. The CDR3 is 18 amino acids. As DNA, the CDR3 is TGCAGCGTTGAAGATGGGGGACTGGGTGAGGGTGGCGGCTACGAGCAGTACTTC. This translates into CSVEDGGLGEGGGYEQYF.

The chain combines TRBV29-1 with TRBJ1-1; tentative D call: TRBD1 (6 bases). This CDR3 is 15 amino acids long. CDR1 SQVTM and CDR2 ANQGSEA come from the germline V gene. V shed 0 bases and J shed 6 bases, with 17 bases lying between them. CDR3 sequence (DNA): TGCAGCGTTGAAGACAGGGGCGCAAACACACCTGAAGCTTTCTTT. It specifies CSVEDRGANTPEAFF.

This CDR3 is CASSLSQDKRLYF. The CDR3 DNA reads TGTGCCAGCAGCTTAAGTCAGGACAAGAGGCTGTACTTC. The J gene is TRBJ2-7, the V gene TRBV11-2; tentatively, D is TRBD1 (5 bases). There are 13 residues in the CDR3. Germline CDR1 is SGHAT and CDR2 is FQNNGV. Trimming removed 2 bases at V and 12 bases at J, with 17 bases between. The complete variable domain, with remaining parts taken from reference TRBV11-2 and TRBJ2-7, reads EAGVAQSPRYKIIEKRQSVAFWCNPISGHATLYWYQQILGQGPKLLIQFQNNGVVDDSQLPKDRFSAERLKGVDSTLKIQPAKLEDSAVYLCASSLSQDKRLYFGPGTRLTVT.

J is TRBJ1-5 and V is TRBV4-1; D perhaps matches TRBD1 (5 bases). CDR1 MGHRA and CDR2 YSYEKL come from the germline V gene. V dropped 5 bases and J dropped 7 bases, with 15 bases sitting between them. This CDR3 is built from 14 residues. The CDR3 spells CASSTMAGDQPQHF. Here the CDR3 DNA reads TGCGCCAGCAGCACAATGGCGGGGGACCAGCCCCAGCATTTT.

The J gene is TRBJ2-5, the V gene TRBV11-3, with 8 bases aligning to TRBD1. The CDR3 is 14 amino acids. The ends lost 1 base at V and 5 bases at J; junction bases unmatched: 3. Germline loops: CDR1 SGHNT, CDR2 YENEEA. In DNA form, the CDR3 reads TGTGCCAGCAGCTTAGTCAGGGGGCGGGAGACCCAGTACTTC. Residues: CASSLVRGRETQYF.